This TCR beta chain stems from a study of CD8 T cells in ankylosing spondylitis. Deletions cut 0 bases from V and 7 bases from J, with 19 bases between. This CDR3 comprises 17 residues. Germline V gives CDR1 MGHRA, CDR2 YSYEKL. Study-level points and caveats: Enrichment of disease-linked clones was reportedly significant in matched ankylosing spondylitis synovial fluid. The authors found the disease-linked clones to be CD8+ and relatively rare in peripheral blood. Within ankylosing spondylitis blood, a TCR beta motif made up of fewer than ten highly homologous variants appeared to be characteristic.

The TCR beta libraries were generated through quantitative 5'-RACE incorporating molecular barcodes. TCRdb ran MiXCR on the 5' RACE reads and lists one entry per CDR3 protein. Of roughly 97,000 distinct CDR3 sequences listed, roughly 8.3% are singletons. This clonotype was seen at least ten times. What it binds is unknown. The sequence derives from a male donor with ankylosing spondylitis or in good health (not recorded which). This chain links TRBV4-1 with TRBJ1-5; D gene uncertain. Input material: blood, either unsorted or a sorted T cell fraction (not recorded which). CDR3 coding DNA: TGCGCCAGCAGCCAAGAGGCGCCCTTCGAGGTTAGACAGCCCCAGCATTTT. Its protein product is CASSQEAPFEVRQPQHF.